The present entry profiles one T cell receptor (beta chain) with its context. What it binds is unknown. The primer mix had 60 Vbeta and 13 Jbeta primers. Data came from immunoSEQ multiplex PCR; TCRdb stores just in-frame clones and leaves some out. Of about 160,000 clones in the sample, around 67% were seen once. This sample is part of a study of cytomegalovirus exposure and HLA in healthy donors. At the level of the study: The early release's HLA-typed donors yielded some 85 million unique TCRs. Notes on the study in general: The authors assumed roughly uniform sequencing depth across donors for presence/absence analyses. TCR beta V segments were, for the most part, productive about 87% or about 30% of the time in an earlier analysis.

The receptor's source is a woman under 30 in good health and CMV-seropositive. The sample taken for sequencing was PBMCs.

The CDR3 nucleotides read TGTGCCAGCAGCTCCAACTACGAGCAGTACTTC. Its protein is CASSSNYEQYF. The chain couples TRBV7-8 to TRBJ2-7; D unresolved. Germline V gene sequence: CDR1 SGHVS, CDR2 FQNEAQ. The CDR3 contains 11 residues. Trimming took 4 bases from V and 3 from J, leaving 4 bases between them.